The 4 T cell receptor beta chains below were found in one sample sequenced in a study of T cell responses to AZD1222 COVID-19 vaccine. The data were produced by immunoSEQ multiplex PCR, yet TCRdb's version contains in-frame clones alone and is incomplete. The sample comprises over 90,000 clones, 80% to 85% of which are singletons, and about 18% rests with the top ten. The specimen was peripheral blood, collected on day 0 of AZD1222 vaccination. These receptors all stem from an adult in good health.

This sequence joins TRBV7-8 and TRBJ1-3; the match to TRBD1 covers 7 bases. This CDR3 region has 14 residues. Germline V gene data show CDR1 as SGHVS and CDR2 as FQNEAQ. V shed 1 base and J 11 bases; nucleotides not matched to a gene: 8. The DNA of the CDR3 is TGTGCCAGCAGCTTAGATAGGGGGCGAGGCTCCATATATTTT. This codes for CASSLDRGRGSIYF.

The DNA for the CDR3 is TGTGCCAGCACCCCAGGGGCCCCCTACGAGCAGTACGTC. It specifies CASTPGAPYEQYV. The gene calls are TRBV2 and TRBJ2-7; tentatively, D is TRBD1 (6 bases). V lost 7 bases, J lost 2 bases, and 12 bases lay in between. Looked up from germline, CDR1 is SNHLY and CDR2 is FYNNEI. This CDR3 has 13 amino acids.

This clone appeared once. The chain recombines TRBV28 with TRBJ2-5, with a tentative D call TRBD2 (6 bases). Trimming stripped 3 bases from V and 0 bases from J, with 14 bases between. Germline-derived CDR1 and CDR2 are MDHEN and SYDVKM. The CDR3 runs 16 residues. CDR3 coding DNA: TGTGCCAGCAGTTTTACCGGGGTAGCGGACCAAGAGACCCAGTACTTC. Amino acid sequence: CASSFTGVADQETQYF. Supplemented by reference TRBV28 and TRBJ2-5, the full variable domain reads DVKVTQSSRYLVKRTGEKVFLECVQDMDHENMFWYRQDPGLGLRLIYFSYDVKMKEKGDIPEGYSVSREKKERFSLILESASTNQTSMYLCASSFTGVADQETQYFGPGTRLLVL.

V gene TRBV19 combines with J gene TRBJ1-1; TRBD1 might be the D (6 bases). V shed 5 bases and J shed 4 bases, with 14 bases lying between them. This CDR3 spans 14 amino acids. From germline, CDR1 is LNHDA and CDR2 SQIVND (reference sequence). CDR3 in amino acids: CASSPGTWITEAFF. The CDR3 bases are TGTGCCAGTAGTCCAGGGACATGGATCACTGAAGCTTTCTTT.